This TCR beta chain was sequenced in a study of T-cell memory formation after mild COVID-19. Study results and caveats: Contracting CD4+ clones lay largely in CM and EM, with CD8+ ones residing in EMRA. Specificity for SARS-CoV-2 was not confirmed among the second-wave clones peaking on day 37.

This clonotype was detected only a few times. Its target is unknown. The V and J ends lost 6 bases and 2 bases respectively, with 10 bases between them. Germline values: CDR1 ENHRY, CDR2 SYGVKD. The CDR3 sequence is 14 residues long. 5'RACE with constant-segment primers built TCRalpha and TCRbeta cDNA libraries with UMIs. TCRdb called the 5' RACE reads again in MiXCR, with one record for every CDR3 protein. In the table there are approximately 440,000 distinct CDR3 sequences, around 19% of which are singletons. This receptor was taken from an adult woman who had mild COVID-19 (a few samples of this study predate the infection). Cell type and time point are not known. The chain links TRBV10-3 to TRBJ2-2; no clear D gene. Sequenced material: PBMCs or a T cell subset sorted from them (not recorded which). CDR3 protein: CAISESANTGELFF. CDR3 DNA sequence: TGTGCCATCAGCGAATCAGCAAACACCGGGGAGCTGTTTTTT.